This T cell receptor (beta chain) was found in a study of neurological immune-mediated disorders. Time point specified: longitudinal time-point 3. Unsorted libraries were prepared from 2 million PBMCs held at -80 C. This clonotype was recorded many times. Its specificity is not known. Study-level results: No CDR3 amino acid sequences were shared by expanded clones across subjects, suggesting private repertoires in all groups.

Synthesis of cDNA was accomplished via 5'RACE employing 10-nucleotide random UMIs. Using its own MiXCR run on the 5' RACE reads, TCRdb lists one record per CDR3 protein. There are under 130,000 distinct CDR3 sequences in the sample; roughly a tenth occur only once, and around 3.1% lies in the top ten. V trimming: 3 bases; J trimming: 2 bases; junction bases outside the gene matches: 6. Germline CDR1 reads DFQATT; CDR2 reads SNEGSKA (reference sequence). This CDR3 is 16 amino acids long. This clonotype was obtained from a female donor with HTLV-1-associated myelopathy (HAM/TSP). This chain uses TRBV20-1 with TRBJ2-6; 8 positions match TRBD1. The sample was PBMCs. The CDR3 is CSASRAGGTGANVLTF. CDR3 bases: TGCAGTGCTAGCCGAGCAGGGGGCACTGGGGCCAACGTCCTGACTTTC.